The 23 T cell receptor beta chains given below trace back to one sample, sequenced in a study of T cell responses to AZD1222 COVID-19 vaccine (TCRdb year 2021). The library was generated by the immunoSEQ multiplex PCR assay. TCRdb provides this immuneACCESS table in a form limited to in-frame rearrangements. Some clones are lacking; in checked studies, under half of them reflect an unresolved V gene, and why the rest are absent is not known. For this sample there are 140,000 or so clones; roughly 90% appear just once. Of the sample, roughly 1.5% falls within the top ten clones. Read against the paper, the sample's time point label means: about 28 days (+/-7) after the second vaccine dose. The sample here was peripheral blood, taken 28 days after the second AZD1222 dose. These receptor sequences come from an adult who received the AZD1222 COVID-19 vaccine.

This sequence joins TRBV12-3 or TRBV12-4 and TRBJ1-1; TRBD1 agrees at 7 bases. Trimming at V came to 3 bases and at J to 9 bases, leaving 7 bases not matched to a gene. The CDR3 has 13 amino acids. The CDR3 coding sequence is TGTGCCAGCAGTTTTGAGGGACAGATAAAAGCTTTCTTT. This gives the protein CASSFEGQIKAFF.

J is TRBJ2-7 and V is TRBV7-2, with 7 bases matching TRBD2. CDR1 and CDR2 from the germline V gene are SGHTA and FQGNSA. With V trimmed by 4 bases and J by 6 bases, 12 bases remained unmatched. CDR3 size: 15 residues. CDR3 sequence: CASSWGTVPGGEQYF. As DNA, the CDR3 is TGTGCCAGCAGCTGGGGGACGGTCCCGGGGGGCGAGCAGTACTTC.

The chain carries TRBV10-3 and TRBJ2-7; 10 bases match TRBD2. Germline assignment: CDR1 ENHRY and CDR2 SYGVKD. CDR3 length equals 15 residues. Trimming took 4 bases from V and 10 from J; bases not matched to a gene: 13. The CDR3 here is CAISGLLAASGSQYF. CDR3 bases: TGTGCCATCAGTGGTTTGTTAGCGGCTAGCGGGAGCCAGTACTTC.

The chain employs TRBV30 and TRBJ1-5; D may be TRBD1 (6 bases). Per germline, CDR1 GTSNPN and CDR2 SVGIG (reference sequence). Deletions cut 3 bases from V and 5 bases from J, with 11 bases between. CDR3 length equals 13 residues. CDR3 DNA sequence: TGTGCCTGGAGCAATAACAGGGATCAGCCCCAGCATTTT. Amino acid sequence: CAWSNNRDQPQHF.

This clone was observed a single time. The CDR3 sequence is CASSPTARSSETQYF. CDR3 in DNA: TGTGCCAGCAGCCCGACAGCCCGCAGTTCGGAGACCCAGTACTTC. The chain recombines TRBV9 with TRBJ2-5; TRBD1 is a possible D gene (5 bases). Germline V gives CDR1 SGDLS, CDR2 YYNGEE. The CDR3 runs 15 residues. Trimming removed 4 bases from V and 5 bases from J, with 18 bases in between.

CDR3 bases: TGTGCCAGCAGCTTAGGAGGCCGGGGGAAGAGGGGCTACACCTTC. It specifies CASSLGGRGKRGYTF. V and J are TRBV7-2 and TRBJ1-2, with D possibly TRBD1 on 5 matching bases. The CDR3 is made up of 15 amino acids. CDR1 is SGHTA and CDR2 is FQGNSA in the germline V gene. Trimming left V 1 base short and J 8 bases short, with 17 bases between.

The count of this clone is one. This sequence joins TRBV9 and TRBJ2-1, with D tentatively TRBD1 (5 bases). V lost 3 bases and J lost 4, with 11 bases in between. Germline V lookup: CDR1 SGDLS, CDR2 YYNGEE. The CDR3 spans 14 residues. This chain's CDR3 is CASSEGLGYNEQFF. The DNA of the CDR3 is TGTGCCAGCAGCGAGGGGTTAGGGTACAATGAGCAGTTCTTC.

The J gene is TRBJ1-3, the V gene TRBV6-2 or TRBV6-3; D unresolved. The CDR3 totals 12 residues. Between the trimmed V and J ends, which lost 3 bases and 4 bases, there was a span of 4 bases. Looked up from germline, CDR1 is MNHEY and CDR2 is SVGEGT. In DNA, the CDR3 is TGTGCCAGCAGTTATGCGGGAAACACCATATATTTT. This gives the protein CASSYAGNTIYF.

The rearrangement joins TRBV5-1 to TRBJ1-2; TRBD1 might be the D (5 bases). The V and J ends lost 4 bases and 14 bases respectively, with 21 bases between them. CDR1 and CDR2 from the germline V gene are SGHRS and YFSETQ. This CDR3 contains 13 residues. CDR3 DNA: TGCGCCAGCAGCCCGGAACCGGGACTGGGGTATACCTTC. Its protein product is CASSPEPGLGYTF.

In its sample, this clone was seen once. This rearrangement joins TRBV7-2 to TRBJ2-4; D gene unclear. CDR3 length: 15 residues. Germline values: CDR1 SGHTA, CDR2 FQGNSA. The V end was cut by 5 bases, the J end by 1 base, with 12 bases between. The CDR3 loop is CASSQAQSAKNIQYF. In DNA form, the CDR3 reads TGTGCCAGCAGCCAAGCCCAGTCCGCCAAAAACATTCAGTACTTC.

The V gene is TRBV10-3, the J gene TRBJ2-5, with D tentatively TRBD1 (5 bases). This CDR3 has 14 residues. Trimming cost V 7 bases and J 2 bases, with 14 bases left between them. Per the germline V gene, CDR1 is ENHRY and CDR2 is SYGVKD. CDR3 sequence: CAIKATEEQETQYF. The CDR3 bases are TGTGCCATCAAGGCGACAGAGGAACAAGAGACCCAGTACTTC.

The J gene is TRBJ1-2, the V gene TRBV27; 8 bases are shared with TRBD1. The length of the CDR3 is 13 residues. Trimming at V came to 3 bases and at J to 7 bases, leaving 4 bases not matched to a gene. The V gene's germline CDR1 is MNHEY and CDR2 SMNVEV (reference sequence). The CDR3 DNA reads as TGTGCCAGCAGTTTGGCAGGGGGCCTTGGCTACACCTTC. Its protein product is CASSLAGGLGYTF.

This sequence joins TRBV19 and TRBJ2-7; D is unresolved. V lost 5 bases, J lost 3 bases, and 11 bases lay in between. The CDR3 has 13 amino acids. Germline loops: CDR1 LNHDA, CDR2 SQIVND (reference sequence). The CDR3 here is CASSQQESYEQYF. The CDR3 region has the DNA TGTGCCAGTAGTCAGCAGGAGAGCTACGAGCAGTACTTC. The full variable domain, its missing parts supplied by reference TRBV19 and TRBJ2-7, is DGGITQSPKYLFRKEGQNVTLSCEQNLNHDAMYWYRQDPGQGLRLIYYSQIVNDFQKGDIAEGYSVSREKKESFPLTVTSAQKNPTAFYLCASSQQESYEQYFGPGTRLTVT.

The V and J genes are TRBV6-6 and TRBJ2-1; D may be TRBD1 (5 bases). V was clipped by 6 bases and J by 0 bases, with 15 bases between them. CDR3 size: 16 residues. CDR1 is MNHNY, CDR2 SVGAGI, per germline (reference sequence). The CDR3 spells CASRDDSSSSYNEQFF. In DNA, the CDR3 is TGTGCCAGCAGAGACGACAGTTCAAGCTCCTACAATGAGCAGTTCTTC.

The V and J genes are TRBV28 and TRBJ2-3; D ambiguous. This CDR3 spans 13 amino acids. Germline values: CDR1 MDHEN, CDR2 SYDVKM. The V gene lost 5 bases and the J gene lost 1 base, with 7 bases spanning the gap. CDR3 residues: CASSPWGTDTQYF. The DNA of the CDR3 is TGTGCCAGCAGTCCTTGGGGCACAGATACGCAGTATTTT.

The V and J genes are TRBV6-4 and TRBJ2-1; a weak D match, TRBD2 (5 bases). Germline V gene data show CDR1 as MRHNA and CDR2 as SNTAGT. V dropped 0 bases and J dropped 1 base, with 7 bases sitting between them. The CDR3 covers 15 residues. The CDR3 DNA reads TGTGCCAGCAGTGACTCCCCGGGGTCCTACAATGAGCAGTTCTTC. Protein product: CASSDSPGSYNEQFF.

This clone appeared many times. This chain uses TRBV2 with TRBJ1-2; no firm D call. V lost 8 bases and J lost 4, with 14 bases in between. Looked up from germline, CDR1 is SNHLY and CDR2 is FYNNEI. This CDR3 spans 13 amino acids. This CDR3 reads CASAEQDPYGYTF. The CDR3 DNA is TGTGCCAGCGCAGAGCAGGATCCCTATGGCTACACCTTC.

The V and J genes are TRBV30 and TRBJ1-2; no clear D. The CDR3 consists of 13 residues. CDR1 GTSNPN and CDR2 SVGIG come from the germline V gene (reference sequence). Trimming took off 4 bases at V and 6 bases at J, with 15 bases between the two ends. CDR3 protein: CAWMPHGVDGYTF. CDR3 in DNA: TGTGCCTGGATGCCCCACGGCGTGGATGGCTACACCTTC.

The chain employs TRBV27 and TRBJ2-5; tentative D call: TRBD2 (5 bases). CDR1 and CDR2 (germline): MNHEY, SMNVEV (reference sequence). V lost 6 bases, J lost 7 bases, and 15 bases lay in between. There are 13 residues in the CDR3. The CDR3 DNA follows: TGTGCCAGCAGAAGTCGGGGAGAGGGGACCCAGTACTTC. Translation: CASRSRGEGTQYF.

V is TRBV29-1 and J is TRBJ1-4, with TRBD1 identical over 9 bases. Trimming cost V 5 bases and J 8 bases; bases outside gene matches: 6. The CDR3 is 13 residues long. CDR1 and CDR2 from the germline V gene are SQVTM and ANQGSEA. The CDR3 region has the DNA TGCAGCGTTTGGGACAGGGAAAAAGAAAAACTGTTTTTT. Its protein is CSVWDREKEKLFF.

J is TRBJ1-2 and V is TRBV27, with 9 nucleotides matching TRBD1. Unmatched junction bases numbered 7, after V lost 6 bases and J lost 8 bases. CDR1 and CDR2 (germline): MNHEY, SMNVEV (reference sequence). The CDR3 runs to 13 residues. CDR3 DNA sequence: TGTGCCAGCAGCTTACAGGGGGCGCGGGGCTACACCTTC. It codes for CASSLQGARGYTF.

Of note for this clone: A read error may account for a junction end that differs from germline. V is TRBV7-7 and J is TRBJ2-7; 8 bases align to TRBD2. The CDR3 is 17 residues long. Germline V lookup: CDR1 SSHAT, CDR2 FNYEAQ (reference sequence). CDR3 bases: TGTGCTAGCATACCAAGCGGGGGAATCGAAGAATCCTACGAGCAGTACTTC. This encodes CASIPSGGIEESYEQYF.

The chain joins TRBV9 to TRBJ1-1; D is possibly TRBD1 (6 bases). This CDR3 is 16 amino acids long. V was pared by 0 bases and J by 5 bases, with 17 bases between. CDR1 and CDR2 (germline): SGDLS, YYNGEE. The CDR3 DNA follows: TGTGCCAGCAGCGTAGCCGTGACGGGGGCTCGGACTGAAGCTTTCTTT. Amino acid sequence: CASSVAVTGARTEAFF.